This TCR beta chain was observed in a study of T cell responses to AZD1222 COVID-19 vaccine. Broader study findings: Targeting of unmutated variant regions was reportedly seen in nearly half of spike-specific TCRs. The donor cohort was predominantly white British with a female majority, and clonal diversity may have been underestimated.

The data were produced by immunoSEQ multiplex PCR, yet TCRdb's version contains in-frame clones alone and is incomplete. The profile shows approximately 74,000 clones, just over 85% of them singletons. On this clone itself: The antigen is unknown.

Germline trimming cut 0 bases from V and 0 bases from J; bases unmatched to any gene: 3. Germline V gives CDR1 LGHNA, CDR2 YSLEER. This CDR3 contains 16 residues. Sequencing used peripheral blood, obtained on day 0 of AZD1222 vaccination. This sequence was found in an adult in good health. J is TRBJ2-7 and V is TRBV4-3; 9 nucleotides align to TRBD1. The DNA of the CDR3 is TGCGCCAGCAGCCAAGATGGGACAGGGAGCTCCTACGAGCAGTACTTC. It specifies CASSQDGTGSSYEQYF.